The 30 T cell receptor beta chains listed next were all sequenced from one sample in a study of T cell responses to AZD1222 COVID-19 vaccine. Clones were sequenced by immunoSEQ multiplex PCR, and TCRdb holds only the in-frame ones, with some missing. The profile covers approximately 110,000 clones, with roughly 84% appearing a single time and roughly a sixth taken by the ten largest. Specimen: peripheral blood, collected on day 0 of AZD1222 vaccination. These TCRs come from an adult in good health.

The rearrangement joins TRBV25-1 to TRBJ1-2, with D perhaps matching TRBD1 (5 bases). V was clipped by 8 bases and J by 8 bases, with 18 bases between them. The CDR3 has 13 amino acids. The V gene's germline CDR1 is MGHDK and CDR2 SYGVNS. DNA for the CDR3: TGTGCCAGCCTACCGGGGCAGGGTCTAGGCTACACCTTC. Translation: CASLPGQGLGYTF.

The V and J genes are TRBV4-2 and TRBJ1-2, with D possibly matching TRBD1 (5 bases). The CDR3 covers 13 residues. V lost 1 base to trimming and J lost 6 bases, with 9 bases between them. The germline CDR1 and CDR2 sequences are LGHNA and YNFKEQ. CDR3 bases: TGTGCCAGCAGCCAAGTAGGGACCGATGGCTACACCTTC. It is translated as CASSQVGTDGYTF.

The V gene is TRBV5-1, the J gene TRBJ1-2, with 9 bases aligning to TRBD1. The CDR3 is made up of 15 amino acids. The V segment lost 4 bases and the J segment 4 bases; nucleotides outside the gene matches: 8. Germline loops: CDR1 SGHRS, CDR2 YFSETQ. The CDR3 region is CASSERQGVGYGYTF. The CDR3 DNA reads as TGCGCCAGCAGCGAAAGACAGGGGGTAGGCTATGGCTACACCTTC.

This clone was seen just once. The chain carries TRBV9 and TRBJ1-4; D not certain. Germline V CDR1 and CDR2: SGDLS, YYNGEE. Trimming stripped 4 bases from V and 3 bases from J, with 10 bases between. The CDR3 totals 14 residues. CDR3 in DNA: TGTGCCAGCAGCCTAAGTCCCCCTAATGAAAAACTGTTTTTT. Amino acid sequence: CASSLSPPNEKLFF.

V usage is TRBV7-9 and J usage is TRBJ2-7; D is perhaps TRBD2 (6 bases). The V gene lost 5 bases and the J gene lost 7 bases, with 12 bases spanning the gap. This CDR3 contains 12 residues. Germline CDR1 and CDR2: SEHNR and FQNEAQ (reference sequence). The CDR3 DNA is TGTGCCAGCAGCCCGGACTACGAGGAGCAGTACTTC. It yields the protein CASSPDYEEQYF.

The chain combines TRBV30 with TRBJ1-3; D might be TRBD1 (6 bases). CDR3 size: 13 residues. V lost 2 bases, J lost 2 bases, and 7 bases lay in between. From germline, CDR1 is GTSNPN and CDR2 SVGIG (reference sequence). CDR3 bases: TGTGCCTGGAGTCCAGGGGCTGGAAACACCATATATTTT. Protein sequence: CAWSPGAGNTIYF.

V and J are TRBV5-4 and TRBJ2-5; D is uncertain. The length of the CDR3 is 13 residues. V was shortened by 3 bases and J by 9 bases, with 15 bases between the two germline ends. Germline V lookup: CDR1 SGHNT, CDR2 YYREEE (reference sequence). CDR3 in amino acids: CASSSDPREPQYF. CDR3 sequence (DNA): TGTGCCAGCAGCTCGGACCCTCGTGAGCCCCAGTACTTC.

This clone was seen a handful of times. This chain joins TRBV4-3 and TRBJ1-3, with 7 bases that match TRBD1. From germline, CDR1 is LGHNA and CDR2 YSLEER. This CDR3 comprises 15 residues. J gave up 4 bases and V 1 base, and 4 bases lay outside the gene matches. CDR3 DNA sequence: TGCGCCAGCAGCCAAGGTCAGGGGGGCGGAAACACCATATATTTT. This encodes CASSQGQGGGNTIYF.

The chain recombines TRBV5-1 with TRBJ1-1; D not resolved. The germline gives CDR1 SGHRS, CDR2 YFSETQ. CDR3 length: 13 residues. The V end was cut by 0 bases, the J end by 4 bases, with 7 bases between. CDR3 DNA sequence: TGCGCCAGCAGCTTGGTAGGGCGCACTGAAGCTTTCTTT. The encoded protein is CASSLVGRTEAFF. The full variable domain, completed using reference TRBV5-1 and TRBJ1-1, is KAGVTQTPRYLIKTRGQQVTLSCSPISGHRSVSWYQQTPGQGLQFLFEYFSETQRNKGNFPGRFSGRQFSNSRSEMNVSTLELGDSALYLCASSLVGRTEAFFGQGTRLTVV.

Only one count was recorded for this clone. This chain links TRBV10-3 with TRBJ2-5; D is tentatively TRBD1 or TRBD2 (5 bases each). Trimming removed 6 bases from V and 5 bases from J, with 16 bases in between. From germline, CDR1 is ENHRY and CDR2 SYGVKD. This CDR3 spans 14 amino acids. This CDR3 is CAISTGTQGETQYF. CDR3 bases: TGTGCCATCAGCACCGGGACGCAAGGGGAGACCCAGTACTTC.

The chain joins TRBV4-1 to TRBJ2-1; TRBD2 aligns across 9 bases. CDR1 MGHRA and CDR2 YSYEKL come from the germline V gene. J was trimmed by 9 bases and V by 0 bases; bases with no gene match: 9. The length of the CDR3 is 16 residues. CDR3 sequence reads: CASSQDRSGRPTEQFF. The CDR3 DNA reads as TGCGCCAGCAGCCAAGATCGTAGCGGGAGACCCACTGAGCAGTTCTTC.

The rearrangement joins TRBV7-3 to TRBJ2-1; 7 positions match TRBD1. Per the germline V gene, CDR1 is SGHTA and CDR2 is FQGTGA. Germline trimming cut 2 bases from V and 0 bases from J; bases unmatched to any gene: 1. The CDR3 spans 15 residues. CDR3 sequence: CASSLEGASYNEQFF. The CDR3 DNA reads as TGTGCCAGCAGCTTAGAGGGGGCCTCCTACAATGAGCAGTTCTTC.

This rearrangement joins TRBV10-1 to TRBJ1-3; D might be TRBD1 (6 bases). CDR1 is WNHNN and CDR2 is SYGVQD in the germline V gene (reference sequence). CDR3 length: 18 residues. Deletions cut 6 bases from V and 2 bases from J, with 23 bases between. CDR3 coding DNA: TGCGCCAGCAGCGGGACAAAACGCTCCCGGAGCACTGGAAACACCATATATTTT. Translated, it gives CASSGTKRSRSTGNTIYF.

As concerns this clone: This sample also contains other DNA sequences that code for the same CDR3. This chain links TRBV29-1 with TRBJ2-5, with D uncertain. V lost 4 bases and J lost 5, with 5 bases in between. Germline loops: CDR1 SQVTM, CDR2 ANQGSEA. CDR3 size: 10 residues. Here the CDR3 DNA reads TGCAGCGTTGGGGGTGAGACCCAGTACTTC. As protein: CSVGGETQYF.

The chain combines TRBV11-3 with TRBJ2-1; D tentatively fits TRBD1 or TRBD2 (5 bases each). CDR1 is SGHNT and CDR2 is YENEEA in the germline V gene. The CDR3 loop spans 13 amino acids. The germline V and J ends were trimmed by 6 bases and 9 bases, with 15 bases remaining between them. The CDR3 DNA reads TGTGCCAGCAGTAGAAGAGGGGACGGTGAGCAGTTCTTC. Translation: CASSRRGDGEQFF.

This sequence joins TRBV5-6 and TRBJ1-2; a possible D gene is TRBD1 (5 bases). The V end lost 5 bases, the J end lost 2 bases, and 16 bases lay between the germline ends. Germline-derived CDR1 and CDR2 are SGHDT and YYEEEE. The CDR3 spans 15 residues. CDR3 DNA sequence: TGTGCCAGCAGACTTTACGGGACGTCCAACTATGGCTACACCTTC. It encodes CASRLYGTSNYGYTF.

This chain joins TRBV19 and TRBJ2-3, with D perhaps TRBD2 (5 bases). Trimming shortened V by 5 bases and J by 0 bases, and 15 bases separated the two germline ends. The CDR3 length is 16 residues. CDR1 LNHDA and CDR2 SQIVND come from the germline V gene (reference sequence). Here the CDR3 reads CASSPRSGYSTDTQYF. The CDR3 nucleotides read TGTGCCAGTAGTCCGAGAAGCGGTTATAGCACAGATACGCAGTATTTT. Supplemented by reference TRBV19 and TRBJ2-3, the full variable domain reads DGGITQSPKYLFRKEGQNVTLSCEQNLNHDAMYWYRQDPGQGLRLIYYSQIVNDFQKGDIAEGYSVSREKKESFPLTVTSAQKNPTAFYLCASSPRSGYSTDTQYFGPGTRLTVL.

The chain combines TRBV19 with TRBJ1-1, with TRBD1 identical over 10 bases. CDR3 size: 13 residues. J lost 11 bases, V lost 5 bases, and 8 bases had no gene match. Germline V CDR1 and CDR2: LNHDA, SQIVND (reference sequence). The CDR3 loop reads CASSLGQGGRAFF. The CDR3 region has the DNA TGTGCCAGTAGTCTCGGACAGGGGGGGCGCGCTTTCTTT.

The rearrangement joins TRBV10-1 to TRBJ2-1; D remains ambiguous. Trimming stripped 5 bases from V and 7 bases from J, with 6 bases between. Germline CDR1 and CDR2: WNHNN and SYGVQD (reference sequence). The CDR3 totals 11 residues. The CDR3 region is CASSPRNEQFF. As DNA, the CDR3 is TGCGCCAGCAGTCCGCGTAATGAGCAGTTCTTC.

This chain links TRBV7-9 with TRBJ1-1, with D possibly being TRBD1 (5 bases). The V gene lost 1 base and the J gene lost 4 bases, with 19 bases spanning the gap. Germline V CDR1 and CDR2: SEHNR, FQNEAQ (reference sequence). The CDR3 covers 17 residues. The CDR3 loop reads CASSLGGGALSSTEAFF. The CDR3 DNA is TGTGCCAGCAGCTTAGGTGGTGGGGCGCTTTCGTCCACTGAAGCTTTCTTT.

V gene TRBV12-3 or TRBV12-4 combines with J gene TRBJ1-2; 11 bases are a match to TRBD1. The length of the CDR3 is 13 residues. V lost 3 bases, J lost 7 bases, and 1 base stayed unmatched. CDR3 nucleotides: TGTGCCAGCAGTTTGGGACAGGGGGGTGGCTACACCTTC. Protein sequence: CASSLGQGGGYTF.

This chain's CDR3 is CATSRGTGGTYNEQFF. CDR3 DNA sequence: TGTGCCACCAGCAGAGGAACAGGGGGTACCTACAATGAGCAGTTCTTC. The chain carries TRBV15 and TRBJ2-1; 8 bases are shared with TRBD1. Per germline, CDR1 LNHNV and CDR2 YYDKDF (reference sequence). V was clipped by 1 base and J by 2 bases; unmatched bases: 4. This CDR3 has 16 residues.

The chain joins TRBV2 to TRBJ2-7; 8 bases agree with TRBD1. Germline CDR1 is SNHLY and CDR2 is FYNNEI. With V trimmed by 7 bases and J by 2 bases, 4 bases remained unmatched. This CDR3 region has 13 residues. The CDR3, as DNA: TGTGCCAGCAAAGAACAGGGGGCCTACGAGCAGTACGTC. It codes for CASKEQGAYEQYV.

The rearrangement links TRBV5-4 to TRBJ2-1; D is ambiguous. The length of the CDR3 is 13 residues. CDR1 and CDR2 (germline): SGHNT, YYREEE (reference sequence). V lost 3 bases and J 8 bases, leaving 12 bases between the germline ends. CDR3 protein: CASSSQAVHEQFF. In nucleotides, the CDR3 is TGTGCCAGCAGCTCCCAGGCTGTCCATGAGCAGTTCTTC.

The chain couples TRBV28 to TRBJ2-1; D is ambiguous. The CDR3 length is 17 residues. Deletions cut 5 bases from V and 0 bases from J, with 17 bases between. Germline V gene lookup returns CDR1 MDHEN and CDR2 SYDVKM. Here the CDR3 reads CASSLLDSRSSYNEQFF. In DNA form, the CDR3 reads TGTGCCAGCAGTCTTCTTGACTCCAGGAGCTCCTACAATGAGCAGTTCTTC.

The V and J genes are TRBV14 and TRBJ1-4; D is unclear. This CDR3 is built from 14 residues. Germline CDR1 SGHDN, CDR2 FVKESK. V lost 0 bases to trimming and J lost 4 bases, with 6 bases between them. The CDR3 sequence is CASSQEQFNEKLFF. In nucleotides, the CDR3 is TGTGCCAGCAGCCAAGAACAGTTTAATGAAAAACTGTTTTTT.

The chain joins TRBV2 to TRBJ1-6; 10 positions match TRBD1. The CDR3 sequence is 15 residues long. Germline-derived CDR1 and CDR2 are SNHLY and FYNNEI. V lost 6 bases to trimming and J lost 5 bases; unmatched junction nucleotides: 4. CDR3 region: CASSPGTGDNSPLHF. CDR3 DNA sequence: TGTGCCAGCAGCCCAGGGACAGGGGATAATTCACCCCTCCACTTT.

This chain connects TRBV19 to TRBJ1-3, with D possibly being TRBD1 (6 bases). V lost 6 bases to trimming and J lost 1 base, with 13 bases between them. The germline V gene has CDR1 LNHDA and CDR2 SQIVND (reference sequence). The CDR3 extends over 15 amino acids. In nucleotides, the CDR3 is TGTGCCAGTAGGACGAACAGGGAGTCTGGAAACACCATATATTTT. Amino acid sequence: CASRTNRESGNTIYF.

This sequence joins TRBV5-6 and TRBJ2-2, with 9 nucleotides matching TRBD1. The J segment lost 3 bases and the V segment lost 4 bases, leaving 10 bases of the junction unmatched. Germline CDR1 is SGHDT and CDR2 is YYEEEE. This CDR3 contains 17 residues. The CDR3 here is CASSPPTGGSHTGELFF. As DNA, the CDR3 is TGTGCCAGCAGCCCTCCTACAGGGGGCTCCCACACCGGGGAGCTGTTTTTT.

The chain has TRBV18 and TRBJ1-3; D ambiguous. V was pared by 1 base and J by 0 bases, with 10 bases between. The CDR3 is 16 residues long. Germline V CDR1 and CDR2: KGHSH, LQKENI. Written as DNA, the CDR3 is TGTGCCAGCTCACCACAGGACGTCGGCTCTGGAAACACCATATATTTT. As protein: CASSPQDVGSGNTIYF. The full variable domain, with the rest looked up from reference TRBV18 and TRBJ1-3, is NAGVMQNPRHLVRRRGQEARLRCSPMKGHSHVYWYRQLPEEGLKFMVYLQKENIIDESGMPKERFSAEFPKEGPSILRIQQVVRGDSAAYFCASSPQDVGSGNTIYFGEGSWLTVV.